Each of the 27 T cell receptor beta chains below was sequenced from the same sample in a study of T cell responses to AZD1222 COVID-19 vaccine. Measured with immunoSEQ multiplex PCR; TCRdb has only the in-frame clones, and not every one. This table has about 120,000 clones, around 89% appearing once. This specimen consisted of peripheral blood, obtained on day 0 of AZD1222 vaccination. These receptors were collected from an adult in good health.

The rearrangement uses TRBV7-3 and TRBJ1-1, with D possibly matching TRBD1 (6 bases). CDR1 is SGHTA, CDR2 FQGTGA, per germline. The V and J ends lost 4 bases and 4 bases respectively, with 10 bases between them. The CDR3 covers 13 residues. The CDR3 protein is CASSYGGGTEAFF. The CDR3 bases are TGTGCCAGCAGCTACGGGGGCGGCACTGAAGCTTTCTTT.

The chain couples TRBV9 to TRBJ2-3, with D perhaps matching TRBD1 (6 bases). The V and J ends lost 3 bases and 1 base respectively, with 9 bases between them. The CDR3 totals 14 residues. In germline, CDR1 is SGDLS, CDR2 YYNGEE. The CDR3 loop is CASSARTGTDTQYF. The CDR3, as DNA: TGTGCCAGCAGCGCCCGGACAGGCACAGATACGCAGTATTTT.

This chain uses TRBV19 with TRBJ2-3, with D maybe TRBD2 (6 bases). In germline, CDR1 is LNHDA, CDR2 SQIVND (reference sequence). This CDR3 spans 19 amino acids. Trimming shortened V by 6 bases and J by 0 bases, and 25 bases separated the two germline ends. CDR3 loop: CASSLLFPAGRASTDTQYF. CDR3 nucleotide sequence: TGTGCCAGTAGCCTACTTTTCCCGGCGGGGCGGGCTAGCACAGATACGCAGTATTTT.

In its sample, this clone was seen once. The rearrangement links TRBV4-2 to TRBJ2-7, with D unclear. The germline V gene has CDR1 LGHNA and CDR2 YNFKEQ. The CDR3 sequence is 15 residues long. Deletions cut 3 bases from V and 3 bases from J, with 15 bases between. CDR3 DNA sequence: TGTGCCAGCAGCCAGACGACTGCTCTTAGCTACGAGCAGTACTTC. It yields the protein CASSQTTALSYEQYF.

This rearrangement joins TRBV27 to TRBJ2-7, with D possibly being TRBD1 (6 bases). The CDR3 has 13 residues. Germline values: CDR1 MNHEY, CDR2 SMNVEV (reference sequence). Trimming took 6 bases from V and 3 from J, leaving 12 bases between them. CDR3 in amino acids: CASSSTGNYEQYF. Here the CDR3 DNA reads TGTGCCAGCAGCTCAACAGGGAACTACGAGCAGTACTTC.

This rearrangement joins TRBV6-1 to TRBJ1-6, with D tentatively TRBD1 (6 bases). The germline V gene has CDR1 MNHNS and CDR2 SASEGT. The CDR3 spans 17 residues. Trimming pared 2 bases from V and 6 bases from J, leaving 17 bases between. CDR3 sequence reads: CASSETRGRPFNSPLHF. The CDR3 DNA reads as TGTGCCAGCAGTGAAACACGGGGGCGGCCCTTTAATTCACCCCTCCACTTT.

Concerning this clone itself: The identical CDR3 is also encoded by other nucleotide sequences in the sample. This sequence joins TRBV11-3 and TRBJ2-7; D is unresolved. V lost 0 bases to trimming and J lost 2 bases, with 2 bases between them. The CDR3 runs to 12 residues. Germline lookup yields CDR1 SGHNT and CDR2 YENEEA. CDR3 protein: CASSLDPYEQYF. The CDR3 DNA reads as TGTGCCAGCAGCTTAGATCCCTACGAGCAGTACTTC. Variable domain in full (rest from reference TRBV11-3 and TRBJ2-7): EAGVVQSPRYKIIEKKQPVAFWCNPISGHNTLYWYLQNLGQGPELLIRYENEEAVDDSQLPKDRFSAERLKGVDSTLKIQPAELGDSAVYLCASSLDPYEQYFGPGTRLTVT.

The rearrangement links TRBV3-1 (or the pseudogene TRBV3-2) to TRBJ1-1; maybe TRBD1 (6 bases). The CDR3 is made up of 14 amino acids. Deletions cut 6 bases from V and 2 bases from J, with 13 bases between. Looked up from germline, CDR1 is LGHDT and CDR2 is YNNKEL (reference sequence). The CDR3 reads CASREDSANTEAFF. CDR3 bases: TGTGCCAGCAGAGAGGACAGCGCCAACACTGAAGCTTTCTTT.

This clone was seen just once. The V gene is TRBV5-1, the J gene TRBJ2-7, with 11 bases lining up with TRBD1. The V and J ends lost 4 bases and 4 bases, in that order; junction bases with no gene match: 4. This CDR3 region has 14 residues. Germline lookup yields CDR1 SGHRS and CDR2 YFSETQ. In DNA, the CDR3 is TGCGCCAGCAGCCAAAGGGACAGGGGGTACGAGCAGTACTTC. It specifies CASSQRDRGYEQYF.

The chain couples TRBV19 to TRBJ2-7; 11 nucleotides line up with TRBD2. The germline CDR1 and CDR2 sequences are LNHDA and SQIVND (reference sequence). The CDR3 is 16 residues long. Losses at the gene ends were 1 base for V and 5 bases for J; bases not matched to a gene: 7. CDR3 protein: CASSIVLSGRANEQYF. As DNA, the CDR3 is TGTGCCAGTAGTATAGTCCTTAGCGGGAGGGCCAACGAGCAGTACTTC.

The J gene is TRBJ1-1, the V gene TRBV5-4; D gene unclear. The V gene lost 0 bases and the J gene lost 4 bases, with 4 bases spanning the gap. This CDR3 is built from 12 residues. CDR1 is SGHNT and CDR2 is YYREEE in the germline V gene (reference sequence). The CDR3 protein is CASSLVSTEAFF. As DNA, the CDR3 is TGTGCCAGCAGCTTGGTCTCCACTGAAGCTTTCTTT. The full variable domain, its missing parts supplied by reference TRBV5-4 and TRBJ1-1, is ETGVTQSPTHLIKTRGQQVTLRCSSQSGHNTVSWYQQALGQGPQFIFQYYREEENGRGNFPPRFSGLQFPNYSSELNVNALELDDSALYLCASSLVSTEAFFGQGTRLTVV.

Of note for this clone: The junction differs from germline at one of its ends, possibly a read error. This sequence joins TRBV7-9 and TRBJ2-7; 7 nucleotides line up with TRBD1. Germline lookup yields CDR1 SEHNR and CDR2 FQNEAQ (reference sequence). This CDR3 region has 12 residues. CDR3 sequence (DNA): TGTGCCAGCAGCCAAACAGGGGCCTGGGTGGGCTTC. Residues: CASSQTGAWVGF. The complete variable domain, with remaining parts taken from reference TRBV7-9 and TRBJ2-7, reads DTGVSQNPRHKITKRGQNVTFRCDPISEHNRLYWYRQTLGQGPEFLTYFQNEAQLEKSRLLSDRFSAERPKGSFSTLEIQRTEQGDSAMYLCASSQTGAWVGFGPGTRLTVT.

The chain links TRBV19 to TRBJ1-5; TRBD1 is a possible D gene (5 bases). V was clipped by 9 bases and J by 0 bases, with 21 bases between them. Germline values: CDR1 LNHDA, CDR2 SQIVND (reference sequence). This CDR3 has 17 amino acids. The CDR3 region is CASRQTGLTYSNQPQHF. Written as DNA, the CDR3 is TGTGCCAGCAGACAAACAGGATTGACTTATAGCAATCAGCCCCAGCATTTT. The whole variable domain, remainder taken from reference TRBV19 and TRBJ1-5, is DGGITQSPKYLFRKEGQNVTLSCEQNLNHDAMYWYRQDPGQGLRLIYYSQIVNDFQKGDIAEGYSVSREKKESFPLTVTSAQKNPTAFYLCASRQTGLTYSNQPQHFGDGTRLSIL.

The genes are TRBV18 and TRBJ2-1; 11 nucleotides line up with TRBD2. This CDR3 is 16 amino acids long. CDR1 and CDR2 (germline): KGHSH, LQKENI. The J segment lost 2 bases and the V segment lost 5 bases, leaving 5 bases of the junction unmatched. CDR3 region: CASSTGTSGPYNEQFF. In DNA form, the CDR3 reads TGTGCCAGCTCAACTGGGACTAGCGGCCCCTACAATGAGCAGTTCTTC.

The table lists this clone with a few counts. The J gene is TRBJ2-7, the V gene TRBV19, with D possibly TRBD1 on 5 matching bases. Between the trimmed V and J ends, which lost 5 bases and 3 bases, there was a span of 11 bases. Germline assignment: CDR1 LNHDA and CDR2 SQIVND (reference sequence). There are 13 residues in the CDR3. In nucleotides, the CDR3 is TGTGCCAGTAGTCAGGGTACTGGCTACGAGCAGTACTTC. It encodes CASSQGTGYEQYF.

The chain employs TRBV28 and TRBJ2-7; TRBD2 is a possible D gene (5 bases). Between the trimmed V and J ends, which lost 6 bases and 2 bases, there was a span of 14 bases. Germline lookup yields CDR1 MDHEN and CDR2 SYDVKM. The CDR3 length is 14 residues. Here the CDR3 reads CASRTGGAPYEQYF. The CDR3 DNA sequence: TGTGCCAGCAGGACCGGAGGCGCCCCCTACGAGCAGTACTTC.

The rearrangement joins TRBV9 to TRBJ2-7; D is undetermined. CDR3 length: 14 amino acids. The V gene lost 0 bases and the J gene lost 2 bases, with 9 bases spanning the gap. From germline, CDR1 is SGDLS and CDR2 YYNGEE. As DNA, the CDR3 is TGTGCCAGCAGCGTAGAAGGGTCGACCTACGAGCAGTACTTC. It is translated as CASSVEGSTYEQYF.

This chain links TRBV5-1 with TRBJ2-7; D could derive from TRBD1 or TRBD2 (5 bases each). The V gene lost 3 bases and the J gene lost 1 base, with 14 bases spanning the gap. This CDR3 contains 15 residues. The V gene's germline CDR1 is SGHRS and CDR2 YFSETQ. CDR3 loop: CASSSPGPLSYEQYF. The CDR3 DNA reads as TGCGCCAGCAGCTCTCCGGGACCCTTATCCTACGAGCAGTACTTC.

J is TRBJ2-1 and V is TRBV10-2, with TRBD2 matching 7 bases. The CDR3 totals 14 residues. V lost 10 bases, J lost 0 bases, and 6 bases stayed unmatched. Germline lookup yields CDR1 WSHSY and CDR2 SAAADI. CDR3 region: CATYGRYSYNEQFF. The DNA for the CDR3 is TGCGCCACCTACGGGAGGTACTCCTACAATGAGCAGTTCTTC.

This chain joins TRBV5-1 and TRBJ2-1; D gene uncertain. CDR1 is SGHRS, CDR2 YFSETQ, per germline. CDR3 length equals 18 residues. The ends were cut back, 4 bases at V and 0 bases at J, with 20 bases in the middle. CDR3 protein: CASSPGRQTLSSYNEQFF. The CDR3 DNA reads as TGCGCCAGCAGCCCGGGCCGACAAACCCTGAGCTCCTACAATGAGCAGTTCTTC.

This rearrangement joins TRBV9 to TRBJ2-2, with D maybe TRBD2 (7 bases). The CDR3 contains 17 residues. Per germline, CDR1 SGDLS and CDR2 YYNGEE. V was cut by 4 bases and J by 0 bases, with 16 bases left in between. CDR3 nucleotides: TGTGCCAGCAGCCAACCCCGGGGGGCACCGAACACCGGGGAGCTGTTTTTT. Amino acids: CASSQPRGAPNTGELFF.

The chain is built from TRBV2 and TRBJ2-7; D possibly corresponds to TRBD2 (5 bases). Per germline, CDR1 SNHLY and CDR2 FYNNEI. The CDR3 is 15 amino acids. The V gene lost 3 bases and the J gene lost 3 bases, with 15 bases spanning the gap. The CDR3 region has the DNA TGTGCCAGCAGTGACTTGGCTAGCAGGATCTACGAGCAGTACTTC. Translated: CASSDLASRIYEQYF.

This clone was counted once. The chain is built from TRBV5-6 and TRBJ2-7; D gene uncertain. CDR1 is SGHDT and CDR2 is YYEEEE in the germline V gene. This CDR3 has 12 amino acids. The germline V and J ends were trimmed by 3 bases and 3 bases, with 7 bases remaining between them. CDR3 DNA: TGTGCCAGCAGCTGGAGAAACTACGAGCAGTACTTC. Translated: CASSWRNYEQYF.

The V gene is TRBV29-1, the J gene TRBJ2-1, with 13 bases aligning to TRBD2. J was trimmed by 5 bases and V by 6 bases; bases with no gene match: 4. The CDR3 contains 14 residues. CDR1 is SQVTM and CDR2 is ANQGSEA in the germline V gene. The CDR3 loop is CSVRTSGSHNEQFF. The CDR3 DNA reads TGCAGCGTAAGGACTAGCGGGAGCCACAATGAGCAGTTCTTC.

This chain connects TRBV6-5 to TRBJ2-1, with D unclear. The CDR3 runs 13 residues. The V gene lost 5 bases and the J gene lost 3 bases, with 8 bases spanning the gap. Germline V CDR1 and CDR2: MNHEY, SVGAGI. The CDR3 is CASSLSIYNEQFF. CDR3 in DNA: TGTGCCAGCAGTCTTAGTATCTACAATGAGCAGTTCTTC.

The V call is TRBV6-5, the J call TRBJ1-3; D is uncertain. Germline CDR1 reads MNHEY; CDR2 reads SVGAGI. V lost 0 bases to trimming and J lost 2 bases, with 8 bases between them. There are 15 residues in the CDR3. CDR3 sequence reads: CASSYSGSTGNTIYF. In DNA form, the CDR3 reads TGTGCCAGCAGTTACTCGGGGTCGACTGGAAACACCATATATTTT.

V and J are TRBV5-1 and TRBJ2-7, with 8 bases lining up with TRBD1. The CDR3 loop spans 15 amino acids. The germline V gene has CDR1 SGHRS and CDR2 YFSETQ. V lost 4 bases, J lost 1 base, and 7 bases stayed unmatched. The CDR3, as DNA: TGCGCCAGCAGCGTAGGACAGGGCCTTTCCTACGAGCAGTACTTC. This sequence encodes CASSVGQGLSYEQYF.